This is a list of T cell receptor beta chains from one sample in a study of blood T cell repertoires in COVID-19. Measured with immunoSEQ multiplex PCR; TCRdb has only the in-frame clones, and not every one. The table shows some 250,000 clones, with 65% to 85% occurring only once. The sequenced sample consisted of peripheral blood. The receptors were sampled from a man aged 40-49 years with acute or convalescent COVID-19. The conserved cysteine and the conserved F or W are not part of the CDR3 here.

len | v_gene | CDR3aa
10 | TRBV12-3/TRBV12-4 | ASSFAGAEQY
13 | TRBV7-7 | ASSPQAGEYNEQF
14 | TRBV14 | ASSQPGTGVNQPQH
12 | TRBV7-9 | ASSSGRVAYGYT
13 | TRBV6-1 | ASSDLVRGQETQY
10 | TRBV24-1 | ATSDPGYGYT
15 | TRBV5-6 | ASSLALVAGEWNEQF
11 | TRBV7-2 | ASSFTMNTEAF
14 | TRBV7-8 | ASSLGYRGPNYGYT
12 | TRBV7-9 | ASSGGPINQPQH
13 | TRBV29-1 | SVARGSGTSYEQY
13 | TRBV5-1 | ASTDSPDSTDTQY
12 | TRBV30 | ASLEGEMNTEAF
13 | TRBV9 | ASSVDSGGTDTQY
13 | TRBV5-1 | ASSFGTSQVYEQY
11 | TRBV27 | ASSLTGRQPQH
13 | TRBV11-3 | ASSLELAAYNEQF
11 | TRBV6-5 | ASGWVLRDTQY